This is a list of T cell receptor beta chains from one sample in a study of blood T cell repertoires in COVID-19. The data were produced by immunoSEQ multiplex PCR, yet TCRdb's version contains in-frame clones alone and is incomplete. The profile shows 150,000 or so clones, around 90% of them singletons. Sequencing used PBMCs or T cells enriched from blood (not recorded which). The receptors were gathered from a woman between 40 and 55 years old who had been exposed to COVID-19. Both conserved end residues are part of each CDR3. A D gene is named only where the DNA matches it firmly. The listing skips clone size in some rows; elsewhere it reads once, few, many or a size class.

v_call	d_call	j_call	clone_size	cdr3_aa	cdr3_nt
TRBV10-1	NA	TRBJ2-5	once	CASSDSSRFQETQYF	TGCGCCAGCAGTGACTCGTCCAGATTCCAAGAGACCCAGTACTTC
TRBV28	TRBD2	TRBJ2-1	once	CASSLSTGLGNSDNEQFF	TGTGCCAGCAGTTTAAGTACAGGACTAGGAAACTCGGACAATGAGCAGTTCTTC
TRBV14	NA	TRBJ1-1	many	CASSQWGRGENTEAFF	TGTGCCAGCAGCCAATGGGGACGCGGGGAGAACACTGAAGCTTTCTTT
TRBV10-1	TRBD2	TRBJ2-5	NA	CATNRLAGETQYF	TGCGCCACCAACCGACTAGCCGGGGAGACCCAGTACTTC
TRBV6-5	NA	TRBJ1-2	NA	CASSYSGGRDNYGYTF	TGTGCCAGCAGTTACTCGGGGGGTCGAGATAACTATGGCTACACCTTC
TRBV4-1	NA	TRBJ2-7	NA	CASSQDPTRGIYEQYF	TGCGCCAGCAGCCAAGATCCAACTAGAGGGATCTACGAGCAGTACTTC
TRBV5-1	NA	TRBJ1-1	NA	CASSLGPGTEAFF	TGCGCCAGCAGCTTGGGGCCAGGCACTGAAGCTTTCTTT
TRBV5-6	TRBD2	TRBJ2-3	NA	CASRRGLAEKTDTQYF	TGTGCCAGCAGACGCGGACTAGCGGAAAAGACAGATACGCAGTATTTT
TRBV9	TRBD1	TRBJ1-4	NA	CASSLTGNNEKLFF	TGTGCCAGCAGCCTGACAGGGAATAATGAAAAACTGTTTTTT
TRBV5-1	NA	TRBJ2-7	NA	CASSLVGTYEQYF	TGCGCCAGCAGCTTGGTAGGGACATACGAGCAGTACTTC
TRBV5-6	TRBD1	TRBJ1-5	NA	CASSLFDRDPNQPQHF	TGTGCCAGCAGCTTATTTGACAGGGACCCTAATCAGCCCCAGCATTTT
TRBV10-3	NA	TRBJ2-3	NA	CAISDGPRGSTDTQYF	TGTGCCATCAGTGACGGACCGCGGGGTTCCACAGATACGCAGTATTTT
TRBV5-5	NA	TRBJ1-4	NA	CASSAGTNEKLFF	TGTGCCAGCAGCGCAGGGACTAATGAAAAACTGTTTTTT
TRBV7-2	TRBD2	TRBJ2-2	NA	CASSPRLAGGAGELFF	TGTGCCAGCAGCCCCCGACTAGCGGGAGGCGCCGGGGAGCTGTTTTTT
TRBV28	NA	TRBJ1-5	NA	CASSDDGSRPQHF	TGTGCCAGCAGTGACGACGGGTCTCGGCCCCAGCATTTT
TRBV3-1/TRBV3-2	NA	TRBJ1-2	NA	CASRGTSGGLSYGYTF	TGTGCCAGCAGAGGTACCTCGGGAGGGCTAAGCTATGGCTACACCTTC
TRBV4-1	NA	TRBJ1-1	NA	CASSQDSGTANTEAFF	TGCGCCAGCAGCCAAGATAGCGGGACGGCGAACACTGAAGCTTTCTTT
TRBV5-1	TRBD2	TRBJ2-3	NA	CASSLGSGGSPTDTQYF	TGCGCCAGCAGCTTGGGTAGCGGGGGATCTCCCACAGATACGCAGTATTTT
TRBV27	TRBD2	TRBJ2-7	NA	CASSLGRILAGGGEQYF	TGTGCCAGCAGTTTGGGAAGAATACTAGCGGGAGGAGGGGAGCAGTACTTC
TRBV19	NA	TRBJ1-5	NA	CASTLGGNSNQPQHF	TGTGCCAGTACCCTGGGGGGTAATAGCAATCAGCCCCAGCATTTT
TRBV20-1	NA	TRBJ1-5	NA	CSASLGGNQPQHF	TGCAGTGCTAGTTTGGGGGGGAATCAGCCCCAGCATTTT
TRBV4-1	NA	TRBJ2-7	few	CASSLQQGTYEQYF	TGCGCCAGCAGCCTCCAGCAGGGCACCTACGAGCAGTACTTC
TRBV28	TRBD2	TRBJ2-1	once	CAGGKAGETEQFF	TGTGCCGGGGGGAAAGCGGGAGAAACTGAGCAGTTCTTC
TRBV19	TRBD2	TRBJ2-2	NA	CASCFGGLGNTGELFF	TGTGCCAGTTGCTTCGGCGGACTAGGTAACACCGGGGAGCTGTTTTTT
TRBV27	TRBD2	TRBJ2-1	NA	CASSPLRLAGGLLDEQFF	TGTGCCAGCAGTCCCCTGCGACTAGCGGGGGGGTTATTGGATGAGCAGTTCTTC
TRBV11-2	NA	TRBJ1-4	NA	CASSRVGSATNEKLFF	TGTGCCAGCAGCCGTGTGGGGAGCGCAACTAATGAAAAACTGTTTTTT
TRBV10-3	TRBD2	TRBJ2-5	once	CAISESLAGGLETQYF	TGTGCCATCAGTGAATCCCTAGCGGGGGGGCTAGAGACCCAGTACTTC
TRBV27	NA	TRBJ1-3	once	CASSFGQGTGNTIYF	TGTGCCAGCAGTTTTGGCCAGGGGACTGGAAACACCATATATTTT
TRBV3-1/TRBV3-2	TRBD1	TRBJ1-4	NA	CASSLRTGGIGSNEKLFF	TGTGCCAGCAGCCTCCGGACAGGGGGCATTGGATCTAATGAAAAACTGTTTTTT
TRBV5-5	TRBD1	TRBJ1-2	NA	CASSLDPGGYGYTF	TGTGCCAGCAGCTTGGATCCAGGGGGCTATGGCTACACCTTC
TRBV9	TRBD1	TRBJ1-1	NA	CASSVGSGGTEAFF	TGTGCCAGCAGCGTAGGGTCAGGGGGCACTGAAGCTTTCTTT
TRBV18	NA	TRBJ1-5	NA	CASSQGSTYSNQPQHF	TGTGCCAGCTCCCAGGGGAGCACCTATAGCAATCAGCCCCAGCATTTT
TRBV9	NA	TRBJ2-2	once	CASSVGQGGGELFF	TGTGCCAGCAGCGTAGGGCAGGGTGGCGGGGAGCTGTTTTTT
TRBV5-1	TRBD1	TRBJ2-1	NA	CASSSGQEIYNEQFF	TGCGCCAGCAGCTCGGGACAGGAGATCTACAATGAGCAGTTCTTC
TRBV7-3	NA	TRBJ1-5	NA	CASSLTRVNQPQHF	TGTGCCAGCAGCTTAACGAGGGTCAATCAGCCCCAGCATTTT
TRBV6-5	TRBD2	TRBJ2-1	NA	CASSYSLAGEDNEQFF	TGTGCCAGCAGTTACTCTCTAGCGGGAGAAGACAATGAGCAGTTCTTC
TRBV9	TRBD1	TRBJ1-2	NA	CASSAPPDRNYGYTF	TGTGCCAGCAGCGCCCCCCCGGACAGGAACTATGGCTACACCTTC
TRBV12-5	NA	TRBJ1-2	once	CASGPDRETGYTF	TGTGCTAGTGGCCCGGACCGGGAAACTGGCTACACCTTC
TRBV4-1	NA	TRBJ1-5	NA	CASSQAGHQPQHF	TGCGCCAGCAGCCAAGCAGGGCATCAGCCCCAGCATTTT
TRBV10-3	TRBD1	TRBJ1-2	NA	CAISEWGQGDYGYTF	TGTGCCATCAGTGAGTGGGGACAGGGGGACTATGGCTACACCTTC